What follows is one T cell receptor (beta chain) and its context. The antigen is unknown. These data belong to a study of T cell responses to AZD1222 COVID-19 vaccine. General study results and limits: Most donors were white British and more were female, and clonal diversity was possibly underestimated. Seropositive AZD1222 recipients at baseline numbered only 5 or 6. Spike-specific TCR breadth and depth both grew after two AZD1222 doses.

Sequenced by immunoSEQ multiplex PCR; TCRdb stores in-frame clones only, minus some. The table lists about 39,000 clones, about nine tenths of them singletons. The germline CDR1 and CDR2 sequences are MNHEY and SVGAGI. The CDR3 is made up of 14 amino acids. The V end lost 5 bases, the J end lost 1 base, and 9 bases lay between the germline ends. The rearrangement uses TRBV6-5 and TRBJ1-5; no definite D call. The specimen comprised peripheral blood, sampled 28 days after the second dose of the MenACWY control vaccine. The receptor comes from an adult who received the MenACWY meningococcal vaccine as a control. The CDR3 sequence: CASSQAASNQPQHF. The CDR3 DNA is TGTGCCAGCAGTCAGGCCGCGAGCAATCAGCCCCAGCATTTT.